A selection of T cell receptor beta chains follows, all from one sample in a study of a mutant IDH1 vaccine in newly diagnosed glioma. These receptors' targets are unknown. TCRdb keeps only in-frame clones here, not all; method: immunoSEQ multiplex PCR. The sample records roughly 74,000 clones, almost 85% being singletons. The material sequenced was PBMCs, taken from a glioma patient whose treatment included an IDH1 peptide vaccine. The receptors here all came from a man aged 30-40 years with glioma. Some clones in this sample may be carry-over from other donors' samples. Both conserved end residues are part of each CDR3. D genes are given only for firm matches. Size tells how often a clone was seen (once, few, many) or the class of an expanded clone, and some rows leave it out.

v_gene: TRBV2; d_gene: TRBD2; abundance: few; j_gene: TRBJ2-1; CDR3aa: CASSELAGTLDEQFF; CDR3nt: TGTGCCAGCAGTGAACTAGCGGGGACTCTCGATGAGCAGTTCTTC
v_gene: TRBV27; d_gene: TRBD1; abundance: -; j_gene: TRBJ1-2; CDR3aa: CASSLSTGVSGYTF; CDR3nt: TGTGCCAGCTCCCTTTCGACAGGGGTCTCTGGCTACACCTTC
v_gene: TRBV28; d_gene: -; abundance: -; j_gene: TRBJ2-6; CDR3aa: CASSQATSGANVLTF; CDR3nt: TGTGCCAGCAGCCAGGCTACCTCTGGGGCCAACGTCCTGACTTTC
v_gene: TRBV2; d_gene: -; abundance: -; j_gene: TRBJ1-4; CDR3aa: CASSGSRNNEKLFF; CDR3nt: TGTGCCAGCAGCGGGTCTAGAAATAATGAAAAACTGTTTTTT
v_gene: TRBV7-6; d_gene: -; abundance: -; j_gene: TRBJ2-5; CDR3aa: CASSLERRLSDQYF; CDR3nt: TGTGCCAGCAGCTTAGAAAGAAGACTTAGCGACCAGTACTTC
v_gene: TRBV5-4; d_gene: -; abundance: once; j_gene: TRBJ2-7; CDR3aa: CASSLGGESYEQYF; CDR3nt: TGTGCCAGCAGCTTGGGGGGGGAAAGTTACGAGCAGTACTTC
v_gene: TRBV7-7; d_gene: TRBD1; abundance: -; j_gene: TRBJ1-2; CDR3aa: CASSTLKTGRRNGYTF; CDR3nt: TGTGCCAGCAGCACACTGAAGACAGGGAGGAGGAATGGCTACACCTTC
v_gene: TRBV9; d_gene: TRBD2; abundance: -; j_gene: TRBJ2-2; CDR3aa: CASSVGTSGTTGELFF; CDR3nt: TGTGCCAGCAGCGTGGGGACTAGCGGGACCACCGGGGAGCTGTTTTTT
v_gene: TRBV28; d_gene: TRBD2; abundance: -; j_gene: TRBJ2-1; CDR3aa: CASKGGSSYNEQFF; CDR3nt: TGTGCCAGCAAAGGCGGGAGCTCCTACAATGAGCAGTTCTTC
v_gene: TRBV18; d_gene: -; abundance: -; j_gene: TRBJ2-1; CDR3aa: CASSPLGLPYNEQFF; CDR3nt: TGTGCCAGCTCACCACTGGGTCTCCCTTACAATGAGCAGTTCTTC
v_gene: TRBV15; d_gene: -; abundance: -; j_gene: TRBJ1-4; CDR3aa: CATSRTNNEKLFF; CDR3nt: TGTGCCACCAGCAGAACCAATAATGAAAAACTGTTTTTT
v_gene: TRBV2; d_gene: TRBD1; abundance: -; j_gene: TRBJ2-6; CDR3aa: CASSHLRTGVLSSGANVLTF; CDR3nt: TGTGCCAGCAGTCACCTTCGGACAGGCGTACTTTCCTCTGGGGCCAACGTCCTGACTTTC
v_gene: TRBV4-1; d_gene: -; abundance: -; j_gene: TRBJ2-7; CDR3aa: CASSQATGRPYEQYF; CDR3nt: TGCGCCAGCAGCCAAGCTACCGGGAGACCCTACGAGCAGTACTTC
v_gene: TRBV4-3; d_gene: -; abundance: -; j_gene: TRBJ1-2; CDR3aa: CASSQEIRESRGYTF; CDR3nt: TGCGCCAGCAGCCAAGAAATCAGGGAATCTCGAGGCTACACCTTC
v_gene: TRBV28; d_gene: TRBD1; abundance: -; j_gene: TRBJ2-5; CDR3aa: CASNEDRGPETQYF; CDR3nt: TGTGCCAGCAATGAGGACAGGGGGCCAGAGACCCAGTACTTC
v_gene: TRBV25-1; d_gene: -; abundance: -; j_gene: TRBJ1-4; CDR3aa: CARRTENEKLFF; CDR3nt: TGTGCCAGAAGGACGGAGAATGAAAAACTGTTTTTT
v_gene: TRBV6-4; d_gene: -; abundance: -; j_gene: TRBJ2-1; CDR3aa: CASSEGAASYNEQFF; CDR3nt: TGTGCCAGCAGTGAGGGGGCCGCTAGCTACAATGAGCAGTTCTTC
v_gene: TRBV11-2; d_gene: -; abundance: -; j_gene: TRBJ1-1; CDR3aa: CASSLGGSRTEAFF; CDR3nt: TGTGCCAGCAGTCTAGGGGGTTCAAGGACTGAAGCTTTCTTT
v_gene: TRBV7-2; d_gene: -; abundance: -; j_gene: TRBJ2-5; CDR3aa: CASSGGRQETQYF; CDR3nt: TGTGCCAGTTCGGGGGGCCGCCAAGAGACCCAGTACTTC
v_gene: TRBV5-1; d_gene: -; abundance: -; j_gene: TRBJ1-2; CDR3aa: CASSQNSNYGYTF; CDR3nt: TGCGCCAGCAGCCAGAATTCTAACTATGGCTACACCTTC
v_gene: TRBV7-9; d_gene: -; abundance: -; j_gene: TRBJ2-7; CDR3aa: CASSLVSPRTYEQYF; CDR3nt: TGTGCCAGCAGCTTAGTTTCCCCCAGAACCTACGAGCAGTACTTC
v_gene: TRBV6-1; d_gene: -; abundance: -; j_gene: TRBJ2-5; CDR3aa: CASSESLETQYF; CDR3nt: TGTGCCAGCAGTGAAAGTCTAGAGACCCAGTACTTC
v_gene: TRBV4-1; d_gene: TRBD2; abundance: -; j_gene: TRBJ2-7; CDR3aa: CASSPYIGTSYYEQYF; CDR3nt: TGCGCCAGCAGCCCGTACATCGGGACTAGCTACTACGAGCAGTACTTC
v_gene: TRBV27; d_gene: TRBD1; abundance: -; j_gene: TRBJ1-2; CDR3aa: CASSLSGQGYGYTF; CDR3nt: TGTGCCAGCAGTTTGTCCGGACAGGGGTATGGCTACACCTTC
v_gene: TRBV6-6; d_gene: -; abundance: few; j_gene: TRBJ1-5; CDR3aa: CATRDGHSPQHF; CDR3nt: TGTGCCACCCGGGACGGGCATTCGCCCCAGCATTTT
v_gene: TRBV27; d_gene: -; abundance: -; j_gene: TRBJ2-7; CDR3aa: CASSPTGTGTYEQYF; CDR3nt: TGTGCCAGCAGCCCAACCGGGACCGGCACCTACGAGCAGTACTTC
v_gene: TRBV15; d_gene: TRBD1; abundance: -; j_gene: TRBJ1-5; CDR3aa: CATSPQDRGLAPQHF; CDR3nt: TGTGCCACCAGCCCCCAGGACAGGGGCTTAGCGCCCCAGCATTTT
v_gene: TRBV9; d_gene: TRBD1; abundance: many; j_gene: TRBJ1-4; CDR3aa: CASSVSTGGYEKLFF; CDR3nt: TGTGCCAGCAGCGTGTCGACAGGGGGGTATGAAAAACTGTTTTTT
v_gene: TRBV5-6; d_gene: TRBD1; abundance: -; j_gene: TRBJ2-2; CDR3aa: CASSFGTGYTGELFF; CDR3nt: TGTGCCAGCAGCTTCGGGACAGGTTATACCGGGGAGCTGTTTTTT
v_gene: TRBV7-2; d_gene: -; abundance: -; j_gene: TRBJ1-2; CDR3aa: CASSLLGPLVDYGYTF; CDR3nt: TGTGCCAGCAGCCTACTCGGTCCTCTAGTGGACTATGGCTACACCTTC
v_gene: TRBV4-2; d_gene: TRBD2; abundance: -; j_gene: TRBJ2-7; CDR3aa: CASSQALAGEDMHEQYF; CDR3nt: TGTGCCAGCAGCCAAGCTCTAGCGGGAGAGGATATGCACGAGCAGTACTTC
v_gene: TRBV7-8; d_gene: -; abundance: -; j_gene: TRBJ1-6; CDR3aa: CASSPRRGLGRDSPLHF; CDR3nt: TGTGCCAGCAGCCCCCGTCGGGGGCTAGGTCGTGATTCACCCCTCCACTTT
v_gene: TRBV5-1; d_gene: -; abundance: -; j_gene: TRBJ2-1; CDR3aa: CASRLDSGSYNEQFF; CDR3nt: TGCGCCAGCAGATTAGATAGCGGCTCCTACAATGAGCAGTTCTTC
v_gene: TRBV7-6; d_gene: TRBD1; abundance: -; j_gene: TRBJ2-1; CDR3aa: CASSSGTGSFNEQFF; CDR3nt: TGTGCCAGCAGCTCCGGGACAGGGAGCTTCAATGAGCAGTTCTTC
v_gene: TRBV6-1; d_gene: TRBD2; abundance: once; j_gene: TRBJ2-1; CDR3aa: CASMRAPGGFNEQFF; CDR3nt: TGTGCCAGCATGAGGGCCCCGGGGGGTTTTAATGAGCAGTTCTTC
v_gene: TRBV5-5; d_gene: -; abundance: once; j_gene: TRBJ1-1; CDR3aa: CASSGPGMGNTEAFF; CDR3nt: TGTGCCAGCAGCGGCCCAGGGATGGGGAACACTGAAGCTTTCTTT
v_gene: TRBV7-8; d_gene: -; abundance: -; j_gene: TRBJ1-5; CDR3aa: CASKKGGNQPQHF; CDR3nt: TGTGCCAGCAAAAAGGGGGGCAATCAGCCCCAGCATTTT